These 16 T cell receptor beta chains share one sample of origin, sequenced in a study of blood T cell repertoires in COVID-19. The assay was immunoSEQ multiplex PCR, and TCRdb's table has in-frame clones only and misses some. The table lists approximately 200,000 clones, roughly four fifths of them singletons, with roughly 3% in the top ten. The sequencing sample was made of peripheral blood. These receptors were taken from a woman in her twenties or thirties who had recovered from COVID-19.

The chain employs TRBV6-1 and TRBJ2-5, with D perhaps TRBD1 (7 bases). The V end lost 1 base, the J end lost 2 bases, and 20 bases lay between the germline ends. This CDR3 has 18 residues. Germline V CDR1 and CDR2: MNHNS, SASEGT. The CDR3 DNA follows: TGTGCCAGCAGTGAAGAGGGGCGGGGCAGGGGGTCACAAGAGACCCAGTACTTC. Amino acids: CASSEEGRGRGSQETQYF.

The chain combines TRBV3-1 (or the pseudogene TRBV3-2) with TRBJ2-1, with D maybe TRBD1 (6 bases). CDR3 length equals 16 residues. The germline CDR1 and CDR2 sequences are LGHDT and YNNKEL (reference sequence). V was clipped by 0 bases and J by 5 bases, with 14 bases between them. The DNA for the CDR3 is TGTGCCAGCAGCCAAGAGTCCAGGGGCTCTGACAATGAGCAGTTCTTC. This translates into CASSQESRGSDNEQFF.

The rearrangement uses TRBV29-1 and TRBJ2-5; the match to TRBD2 covers 11 bases. V lost 6 bases, J lost 2 bases, and 5 bases stayed unmatched. The length of the CDR3 is 14 residues. Germline CDR1 is SQVTM and CDR2 is ANQGSEA. The CDR3 loop reads CSVAGTSGQETQYF. The CDR3 bases are TGCAGCGTCGCTGGGACTAGCGGACAAGAGACCCAGTACTTC.

The V and J genes are TRBV7-3 and TRBJ2-6, with D possibly being TRBD1 (5 bases). This CDR3 is built from 17 residues. CDR1 SGHTA and CDR2 FQGTGA come from the germline V gene. Trimming took off 3 bases at V and 0 bases at J, with 12 bases between the two ends. The CDR3 protein is CASSFQKQGSGANVLTF. The CDR3 region has the DNA TGTGCCAGCAGCTTCCAGAAGCAGGGCTCTGGGGCCAACGTCCTGACTTTC.

J is TRBJ2-3 and V is TRBV30; 8 nucleotides match TRBD2. CDR1 is GTSNPN and CDR2 is SVGIG in the germline V gene (reference sequence). CDR3 size: 15 residues. J was trimmed by 3 bases and V by 4 bases; bases with no gene match: 9. CDR3 sequence reads: CAWNPPGGATDTQYF. The CDR3 bases are TGTGCCTGGAACCCCCCGGGAGGGGCGACAGATACGCAGTATTTT.

The chain combines TRBV5-4 with TRBJ2-5; tentatively, D is TRBD2 (6 bases). V was shortened by 1 base and J by 5 bases, with 18 bases between the two germline ends. The CDR3 sequence is 16 residues long. CDR1 and CDR2 (germline): SGHNT, YYREEE (reference sequence). CDR3 nucleotides: TGTGCCAGCAGCTTGCCGACGGGAGCACCAACGGAGACCCAGTACTTC. Its protein is CASSLPTGAPTETQYF.

Note on this clone: The sample carries other DNA sequences with the same CDR3. This chain links TRBV5-1 with TRBJ1-5; D is unclear. From germline, CDR1 is SGHRS and CDR2 YFSETQ. CDR3 length equals 13 residues. V lost 2 bases and J lost 7, with 10 bases in between. The CDR3 nucleotides are TGCGCCAGCAGCTTAGAGGGATGGCAGCCCCAGCATTTT. This codes for CASSLEGWQPQHF.

The chain links TRBV3-1 (or the pseudogene TRBV3-2) to TRBJ2-3; a possible D gene is TRBD2 (6 bases). CDR3 length: 16 residues. V was cut by 5 bases and J by 2 bases, with 17 bases left in between. Germline V gene sequence: CDR1 LGHDT, CDR2 YNNKEL (reference sequence). CDR3 in amino acids: CASSLGAGPYTDTQYF. CDR3 DNA sequence: TGTGCCAGCAGCTTAGGGGCGGGACCATACACAGATACGCAGTATTTT.

DNA of the CDR3: TGTGCCAGCAGTTCCCTCGGGTGGGGGCGAGCCAAAAACATTCAGTACTTC. It specifies CASSSLGWGRAKNIQYF. V is TRBV28 and J is TRBJ2-4, with D tentatively TRBD1 (6 bases). The CDR3 contains 17 residues. Germline V gene sequence: CDR1 MDHEN, CDR2 SYDVKM. Trimming took 4 bases from V and 0 from J, leaving 16 bases between them.

The chain carries TRBV29-1 and TRBJ2-7, with 8 bases fitting TRBD2. Germline values: CDR1 SQVTM, CDR2 ANQGSEA. Germline trimming cut 4 bases from V and 4 bases from J; bases unmatched to any gene: 21. The CDR3 consists of 18 residues. This CDR3 is CSVARGRDTSGLLYEQYF. The CDR3 region has the DNA TGCAGCGTTGCGCGGGGGCGAGATACTAGCGGACTTTTATACGAGCAGTACTTC.

The J gene is TRBJ1-2, the V gene TRBV3-1 (or the pseudogene TRBV3-2); 7 bases are a match to TRBD1. Trimming cost V 3 bases and J 3 bases; bases outside gene matches: 19. CDR3 length: 19 amino acids. Germline assignment: CDR1 LGHDT and CDR2 YNNKEL (reference sequence). The CDR3 loop is CASSHRAGQRGVPDYGYTF. CDR3 coding DNA: TGTGCCAGCAGCCACCGCGCGGGACAGAGAGGCGTTCCGGACTATGGCTACACCTTC.

This clone was counted once. This chain connects TRBV6-5 to TRBJ1-5, with 8 positions matching TRBD1. The CDR3 length is 14 residues. The germline gives CDR1 MNHEY, CDR2 SVGAGI. V shed 10 bases, J shed 7 bases, and the junction held 12 bases outside the gene matches. The CDR3 loop reads CATHEGQGRQPQHF. The CDR3 DNA sequence: TGTGCCACCCACGAAGGACAGGGAAGACAGCCCCAGCATTTT.

This clone has only one observation. The V gene is TRBV7-2, the J gene TRBJ2-1; D is possibly TRBD2 (5 bases). Trimming removed 3 bases from V and 4 bases from J, with 7 bases in between. The CDR3 has 13 residues. The germline V gene has CDR1 SGHTA and CDR2 FQGNSA. Written as DNA, the CDR3 is TGTGCCAGCAGCTTTAGCGTTTACAATGAGCAGTTCTTC. Protein sequence: CASSFSVYNEQFF.

The rearrangement uses TRBV4-1 and TRBJ2-1; 13 bases are a match to TRBD2. Germline V gene data show CDR1 as MGHRA and CDR2 as YSYEKL. The V and J ends lost 5 bases and 7 bases, in that order; junction bases with no gene match: 5. The CDR3 is made up of 15 amino acids. The CDR3 DNA follows: TGCGCCAGCAGCTCCACTAGCGGGGGGGGGAATGAGCAGTTCTTC. Residues: CASSSTSGGGNEQFF.

The table lists this clone with a few counts. J is TRBJ1-3 and V is TRBV6-5; no clear D. CDR3 length: 14 residues. CDR1 is MNHEY and CDR2 is SVGAGI in the germline V gene. Trimming pared 0 bases from V and 2 bases from J, leaving 5 bases between. The DNA of the CDR3 is TGTGCCAGCAGTTACTCTCCCGCTGGAAACACCATATATTTT. The encoded protein is CASSYSPAGNTIYF.

This sequence joins TRBV6-2 or TRBV6-3 and TRBJ2-7, with D perhaps matching TRBD2 (5 bases). The CDR3 is made up of 15 amino acids. Germline assignment: CDR1 MNHEY and CDR2 SVGEGT. Trimming took 0 bases from V and 2 from J, leaving 11 bases between them. The CDR3 DNA reads as TGTGCCAGCAGTTACTCGCGCGGGTCGGCCTACGAGCAGTACTTC. It is translated as CASSYSRGSAYEQYF.